This TCR beta chain was sequenced during a study of cytomegalovirus exposure and HLA in healthy donors (dated by TCRdb to about 2017). As for the study more broadly: According to a later analysis, one platform produced both the 110 or so validation repertoires and the 620 or so repertoires of the first cohort. The aim of the study was to test whether cataloging public T cell receptors could identify signatures of past pathogen exposure. To predict cytomegalovirus infection status, the study combined high-throughput TCR immunosequencing, statistical association of individual TCRs with disease status, and machine learning. A separate validation cohort of roughly 110 different subjects was used in addition to the 666-subject first cohort. Here is what the overall study found, with its caveats: According to the authors, the approach could potentially be generalized to other disease states and immunological phenotypes. Most TCR sequences were observed very rarely across donors, whereas some public TCRs were present in many individuals. The study listed around 160 TCR beta chains as associated with cytomegalovirus. A later analysis found that TCRs clustered in the first cohort also tended to co-occur in the 120 or so validation repertoires, with 94% of cluster scores above 0. In vitro tests confirmed that a few of the cytomegalovirus-associated TCR beta chains recognize cytomegalovirus antigens. The classifier was reported to diagnose cytomegalovirus status with high specificity and sensitivity in both the original and validation cohorts. All 130 or so repertoires were used to score co-occurrence in the validation cohort in a later analysis, because that analysis had no HLA typing for the cohort.

The donors were included in the validation cohort of roughly 120 subjects, a group kept apart from the roughly 730-subject first cohort. Inclusive of the bounding cysteine and phenylalanine, the CDR3 is 17 residues long. The DNA shown is the 51-base CDR3, in frame from base 1. CDR1 SGHNT and CDR2 YENEEA are derived from the germline V gene. The V and J ends are trimmed by 0 bases and 0 bases, leaving 14 bases between them. Library creation used the immunoSEQ multiplex PCR assay. Per the original workflow: A statistical classification framework was built to diagnose cytomegalovirus status from the catalog of TCR beta chain sequences. Held by TCRdb, this immuneACCESS table contains in-frame sequences only and omits some clones. Under half of the omission traces to an unresolved V gene where checked; the cause of the rest is unknown. The V and J calls and clone size were taken over from that table, and D and trimming were inferred from the DNA. This sample lists approximately 280,000 clones; 70% to 90% were detected once. The biggest ten clones account for 1% of the sample.

Concerning this clone itself: Its antigen remains unidentified. Base qualities are not at hand, and no much larger clone is one base apart.

The sample consisted of PBMCs. This sequence was found in a woman aged 18-29 years in good health and CMV-seronegative. The chain joins TRBV11-3 to TRBJ1-1, and perhaps TRBD1 as D gene, on 6 matching bases. The CDR3 protein is CASSLDRGGNVNTEAFF. At the DNA level, the sequence is TGTGCCAGCAGCTTAGATAGGGGGGGTAACGTGAACACTGAAGCTTTCTTT.